One sample yielded the 25 T cell receptor beta chains listed below, sequenced in a study of regulatory T cells in long-lasting Graves disease (dated by TCRdb to the early 2020s). The label giving this sample's time point can be read as: persistent/refractory GD, antithyroid drugs over 5 years with positive TRAb. For both TCR sequencing and RNA sequencing, RNA was extracted from PBMCs using TRIzol. Receptor libraries were prepared by multiplex PCR. The sample was run on an Illumina HiSeq 4000. TCR beta libraries were built with iRepertoire HTBI primers and Arm-PCR amplification of CDR3 regions. TCRdb reran the public reads through fastp at Q25 and MiXCR, keeping productive beta chains. When rows share a CDR3 protein, they turn into one entry using the most common DNA and genes. This sample is represented by around 400,000 distinct CDR3 sequences; 23% of them were singletons. The leading ten clones occupy roughly a quarter of the sample.

The starting material was peripheral blood mononuclear cells (PBMCs), obtained when the disease was refractory, from a patient treated with antithyroid drugs. The source of these receptors is a female donor with Graves disease.

The chain links TRBV11-1 to TRBJ2-2; a possible D gene is TRBD1 (5 bases). CDR3 length equals 15 residues. V was cut by 1 base and J by 2 bases, with 8 bases left in between. The germline gives CDR1 SGHAT, CDR2 FQDESV (reference sequence). The CDR3 reads CASSLGQFNTGELFF. The CDR3 DNA reads TGTGCCAGCAGCTTAGGACAGTTCAACACCGGGGAGCTGTTTTTT.

The chain uses TRBV3-1 and TRBJ2-4; tentative D call: TRBD2 (6 bases). Germline V gene sequence: CDR1 LGHDT, CDR2 YNNKEL (reference sequence). Trimming removed 3 bases from V and 7 bases from J, with 13 bases in between. The CDR3 contains 14 residues. CDR3 DNA: TGTGCCAGCAGCCAGGGACTCCTCCAGAACATTCAGTACTTC. This translates into CASSQGLLQNIQYF.

This clonotype was seen a few times. The chain recombines TRBV5-8 with TRBJ1-5; D remains ambiguous. The CDR3 extends over 15 amino acids. Germline V gene data show CDR1 as SGHTS and CDR2 as YDEGEE. The ends were cut back, 1 base at V and 2 bases at J, with 10 bases in the middle. The CDR3 DNA reads as TGTGCCAGCAGCTTGATTGGATATGGCAATCAGCCCCAGCATTTT. Protein product: CASSLIGYGNQPQHF.

With regard to this clonotype: A much larger clone differs by one base, so this may be a read error. This chain uses TRBV6-1 with TRBJ1-4, with D unclear. Germline loops: CDR1 MNHNS, CDR2 SASEGT. The CDR3 runs 15 residues. CDR3 nucleotide sequence: TGTGCCAGCAGTGAAGGTTGGGGTTCTAATGAAAAACTGGTTTTT. This gives the protein CASSEGWGSNEKLVF.

The chain employs TRBV19 and TRBJ1-2; D is ambiguous. With 3 bases removed from V and 0 bases from J, the gap between germline ends came to 11 bases. Germline V gene sequence: CDR1 LNHDA, CDR2 SQIVND (reference sequence). This CDR3 region has 15 residues. The CDR3 protein is CASSIRGPSNYGYTF. Here the CDR3 DNA reads TGTGCCAGTAGTATCCGCGGACCGTCTAACTATGGCTACACCTTC.

The J gene is TRBJ2-1, the V gene TRBV6-2 or TRBV6-3, with 10 bases matching TRBD1. Trimming took 2 bases from V and 8 from J; bases not matched to a gene: 3. CDR3 length: 14 amino acids. Germline-derived CDR1 and CDR2 are MNHEY and SVGEGT. The CDR3 region is CASSYLGTGDEQFF. The CDR3 DNA follows: TGTGCCAGCAGTTACCTGGGGACAGGGGATGAGCAGTTCTTC.

This clonotype was recorded many times. The chain couples TRBV28 to TRBJ2-4; no clear D. The CDR3 is made up of 16 amino acids. V was cut by 3 bases and J by 0 bases, with 12 bases left in between. The germline V gene has CDR1 MDHEN and CDR2 SYDVKM. Here the CDR3 reads CASSFHQILAKNIQYF. The CDR3, as DNA: TGTGCCAGCAGTTTTCACCAGATCCTAGCCAAAAACATTCAGTACTTC.

V is TRBV28 and J is TRBJ1-4; 12 positions match TRBD1. The CDR3 covers 17 residues. The V and J ends lost 3 bases and 4 bases, in that order; junction bases with no gene match: 6. CDR1 MDHEN and CDR2 SYDVKM come from the germline V gene. CDR3: CASSLGTGGGYNEKLFF. The CDR3 DNA reads as TGTGCCAGCAGTTTGGGGACAGGGGGCGGCTATAATGAAAAACTGTTTTTT.

The V gene is TRBV20-1, the J gene TRBJ2-7; tentative D call: TRBD1 (5 bases). V was clipped by 3 bases and J by 3 bases, with 12 bases between them. The length of the CDR3 is 13 residues. Per the germline V gene, CDR1 is DFQATT and CDR2 is SNEGSKA (reference sequence). In DNA form, the CDR3 reads TGCAGTGCTAGTAACAGGATGGTCTACGAGCAGTACTTC. This translates into CSASNRMVYEQYF.

The CDR3 sequence is CASSLQGGGVNTEAFF. The CDR3 DNA reads TGTGCCAGCAGCCTTCAGGGAGGCGGGGTGAACACTGAAGCTTTCTTT. This chain joins TRBV7-2 and TRBJ1-1; TRBD1 is a possible D gene (5 bases). CDR3 length equals 16 residues. V lost 5 bases and J lost 0, with 16 bases in between. CDR1 SGHTA and CDR2 FQGNSA come from the germline V gene.

This clonotype was found a few times. The V and J genes are TRBV30 and TRBJ1-5; TRBD1 is a possible D gene (5 bases). The CDR3 runs to 15 residues. The V end was cut by 1 base, the J end by 6 bases, with 16 bases between. Germline CDR1 and CDR2: GTSNPN and SVGIG (reference sequence). The CDR3 protein is CAWSDGGRYGQPQHF. The CDR3 nucleotides are TGTGCCTGGAGTGACGGGGGTAGGTACGGTCAGCCCCAGCATTTT.

This clonotype was picked up many times. The chain employs TRBV12-3 or TRBV12-4 and TRBJ1-1; no clear D. Trimming removed 3 bases from V and 5 bases from J, with 13 bases in between. The CDR3 length is 14 residues. As DNA, the CDR3 is TGTGCCAGCAGTTTCGGCCATCGAAGTACTGAAGCTTTCTTT. Translated: CASSFGHRSTEAFF.

In its sample, this clonotype was seen many times. The chain recombines TRBV2 with TRBJ2-7; D remains ambiguous. This CDR3 contains 15 residues. The germline V and J ends were trimmed by 1 base and 5 bases, with 15 bases remaining between them. The germline V gene has CDR1 SNHLY and CDR2 FYNNEI. The chain's CDR3 is CASSEGLILTHEQYF. The CDR3 bases are TGTGCCAGCAGTGAAGGGCTCATTTTGACCCACGAGCAGTACTTC. Variable domain in full (rest from reference TRBV2 and TRBJ2-7): EPEVTQTPSHQVTQMGQEVILRCVPISNHLYFYWYRQILGQKVEFLVSFYNNEISEKSEIFDDQFSVERPDGSNFTLKIRSTKLEDSAMYFCASSEGLILTHEQYFGPGTRLTVT.

The CDR3 protein is CASSQPETWTNTEAFF. The CDR3 DNA follows: TGTGCCAGCAGCCAGCCCGAAACGTGGACGAACACTGAAGCTTTCTTT. J is TRBJ1-1 and V is TRBV4-2; no reliable D call. The CDR3 runs 16 residues. Germline CDR1 and CDR2: LGHNA and YNFKEQ. With 3 bases removed from V and 1 base from J, the gap between germline ends came to 15 bases.

This clonotype was observed at least ten times. This rearrangement joins TRBV28 to TRBJ2-5, with D hard to call. CDR1 and CDR2 from the germline V gene are MDHEN and SYDVKM. This CDR3 spans 12 amino acids. The V end lost 4 bases, the J end lost 5 bases, and 8 bases lay between the germline ends. The CDR3: CASSSSVETQYF. CDR3 coding DNA: TGTGCCAGCAGTTCCAGTGTGGAGACCCAGTACTTC.

This clonotype was counted at least ten times. This chain connects TRBV7-2 to TRBJ2-4, with D maybe TRBD2 (5 bases). Trimming took 1 base from V and 9 from J, leaving 10 bases between them. Germline values: CDR1 SGHTA, CDR2 FQGNSA. The CDR3 contains 13 residues. The CDR3 here is CASSLVNRGIQYF. The CDR3 DNA reads as TGTGCCAGCAGCTTAGTTAACCGGGGCATTCAGTACTTC.

For this clonotype: Given a much more abundant clone one base away, this may be a read error. V gene TRBV10-3 combines with J gene TRBJ1-1; D possibly corresponds to TRBD1 (5 bases). The CDR3 totals 14 residues. Germline CDR1 and CDR2: ENHRY and SYGVKD. Trimming removed 4 bases from V and 4 bases from J, with 13 bases in between. CDR3: CAISGSIGGTEAFF. CDR3 sequence (DNA): TGTGCCATCAGTGGGTCAATTGGGGGCACTGAAGCTTTCTTT.

The CDR3 loop is CASRTAGFPNQPQHF. The DNA for the CDR3 is TGTGCCAGCAGAACTGCGGGGTTCCCGAATCAGCCCCAGCATTTT. V and J are TRBV27 and TRBJ1-5, with D unclear. Germline V CDR1 and CDR2: MNHEY, SMNVEV (reference sequence). The CDR3 has 15 residues. Trimming pared 6 bases from V and 4 bases from J, leaving 16 bases between.

The J gene is TRBJ2-7, the V gene TRBV9, with 8 bases fitting TRBD2. CDR3 size: 14 residues. V lost 4 bases, J lost 6 bases, and 9 bases stayed unmatched. Germline loops: CDR1 SGDLS, CDR2 YYNGEE. CDR3 sequence: CASSPGTRALEQYF. The CDR3 nucleotides are TGTGCCAGCAGCCCTGGGACTAGAGCCCTCGAGCAGTACTTC.

This clonotype was counted between two and nine times. The rearrangement joins TRBV12-3 or TRBV12-4 to TRBJ2-2, with TRBD2 identical over 8 bases. There are 15 residues in the CDR3. With 6 bases clipped from V and 1 base from J, the junction kept 4 bases outside the gene matches. CDR3 bases: TGTGCCAGCAGGTTTACTAGCGGGAACACCGGGGAGCTGTTTTTT. This encodes CASRFTSGNTGELFF.

The table lists this clonotype with a few counts. The chain carries TRBV10-2 and TRBJ2-7, with TRBD2 as a possible D gene (6 bases). Germline V lookup: CDR1 WSHSY, CDR2 SAAADI. The V and J ends lost 3 bases and 5 bases respectively, with 14 bases between them. The CDR3 is made up of 14 amino acids. The CDR3 region is CASSESVGGHEQYF. For the CDR3, the DNA is TGCGCCAGCAGTGAATCGGTGGGAGGACACGAGCAGTACTTC.

The table lists this clonotype with many counts. The chain is built from TRBV2 and TRBJ1-4; D remains unclear. There are 14 residues in the CDR3. Germline assignment: CDR1 SNHLY and CDR2 FYNNEI. The V and J ends lost 3 bases and 0 bases respectively, with 5 bases between them. The CDR3 DNA reads TGTGCCAGCAGTGAGTCCTCAACTAATGAAAAACTGTTTTTT. This sequence encodes CASSESSTNEKLFF.

J is TRBJ1-1 and V is TRBV30; 9 bases align to TRBD1. Losses at the gene ends were 0 bases for V and 5 bases for J; bases not matched to a gene: 4. In germline, CDR1 is GTSNPN, CDR2 SVGIG (reference sequence). CDR3 length: 14 amino acids. CDR3 region: CAWSVTGGATEAFF. Here the CDR3 DNA reads TGTGCCTGGAGTGTTACAGGGGGCGCGACTGAAGCTTTCTTT.

This clonotype has only a few counts. The genes are TRBV12-3 or TRBV12-4 and TRBJ2-7, with unresolved D. The V gene lost 5 bases and the J gene lost 6 bases, with 8 bases spanning the gap. CDR3 length equals 11 residues. The CDR3 loop is CASSPHSEQYF. The CDR3 DNA reads as TGTGCCAGCAGTCCCCATTCCGAGCAGTACTTC.

The chain recombines TRBV20-1 with TRBJ1-1; D call uncertain. This CDR3 has 12 residues. Germline V gene data show CDR1 as DFQATT and CDR2 as SNEGSKA (reference sequence). Trimming cost V 6 bases and J 6 bases, with 14 bases left between them. This CDR3 reads CSAPKGSPEAFF. In DNA, the CDR3 is TGCAGTGCCCCTAAGGGCTCCCCTGAAGCTTTCTTT.